Each of the 19 T cell receptor beta chains below was sequenced from the same sample in a study of T-cell reconstitution after alpha-beta-depleted transplantation in children. Molecular barcoding with unique molecular identifiers was used for the TCRbeta library. TCRdb independently ran MiXCR on the PCR reads; one entry per CDR3 protein. The sample lists 100,000 to 130,000 distinct CDR3 sequences, 6.4% occurring once. This specimen consisted of PBMCs, mostly from graft donor cells, obtained 360 days after TCRalphabeta/CD19-depleted stem cell transplant. The receptors originated from a male patient under 10 years old who had a stem cell transplant for acute lymphoblastic leukemia, so the T cells may come from the graft donor.

The rearrangement joins TRBV30 to TRBJ1-6, with a possible D match to TRBD1 (6 bases). Trimming removed 3 bases from V and 14 bases from J, with 20 bases in between. This CDR3 contains 14 residues. Germline CDR1 GTSNPN, CDR2 SVGIG (reference sequence). The CDR3 loop reads CAWSPRTAFFSLHF. CDR3 nucleotide sequence: TGTGCCTGGAGCCCAAGGACAGCCTTTTTTTCCCTCCACTTT.

There are a few counts of this clonotype. The V call is TRBV19, the J call TRBJ2-1; D unresolved. Germline V gives CDR1 LNHDA, CDR2 SQIVND (reference sequence). The germline V and J ends were trimmed by 8 bases and 0 bases, with 5 bases remaining between them. This CDR3 is 12 amino acids long. The CDR3 reads CASRVSYNEQFF. As DNA, the CDR3 is TGTGCCAGTCGGGTCTCCTACAATGAGCAGTTCTTC.

This clonotype occurred many times. The V gene is TRBV6-5, the J gene TRBJ1-5; TRBD1 agrees at 8 bases. The CDR3 loop spans 15 amino acids. V shed 8 bases and J 7 bases; nucleotides not matched to a gene: 13. CDR1 is MNHEY and CDR2 is SVGAGI in the germline V gene. The CDR3, as DNA: TGTGCCAGCGCTTTTGGACAGGGCCCCCGGCAGCCCCAGCATTTT. Its protein is CASAFGQGPRQPQHF.

There are many counts of this clonotype. The CDR3 nucleotides are TGTGCCAGCAGCTTGCGAGGGGCGGGGAATGAGCAGTTCTTC. It specifies CASSLRGAGNEQFF. This chain joins TRBV5-5 and TRBJ2-1; D is possibly TRBD2 (6 bases). Per the germline V gene, CDR1 is SGHKS and CDR2 is YYEKEE (reference sequence). Deletions cut 1 base from V and 7 bases from J, with 12 bases between. The CDR3 has 14 residues.

The gene calls are TRBV10-1 and TRBJ2-7; TRBD2 aligns across 7 bases. Germline lookup yields CDR1 WNHNN and CDR2 SYGVQD (reference sequence). V shed 7 bases, J shed 7 bases, and the junction held 4 bases outside the gene matches. The CDR3 is made up of 11 amino acids. CDR3 DNA: TGCGCCAGCACCGGGGGGACGGAGCAGTACTTC. It is translated as CASTGGTEQYF.

The V and J genes are TRBV4-3 and TRBJ1-2; no clear D. The CDR3 runs 14 residues. With 3 bases removed from V and 6 bases from J, the gap between germline ends came to 14 bases. Germline CDR1 is LGHNA and CDR2 is YSLEER. CDR3 sequence reads: CASSHPNSHHGYTF. CDR3 sequence (DNA): TGCGCCAGCAGCCACCCCAACAGTCACCATGGCTACACCTTC.

This clonotype has at least ten counts. The J gene is TRBJ2-1, the V gene TRBV12-3 or TRBV12-4, with D tentatively TRBD2 (6 bases). V gave up 0 bases and J gave up 9 bases, with 12 bases separating them. CDR3 length: 14 residues. In nucleotides, the CDR3 is TGTGCCAGCAGTTTAGCGTGGGGAGGAAGTGAGCAGTTCTTC. It is translated as CASSLAWGGSEQFF.

The chain joins TRBV27 to TRBJ2-2; 7 nucleotides match TRBD2. Germline assignment: CDR1 MNHEY and CDR2 SMNVEV (reference sequence). The trim removed 4 bases at V and 1 base at J, leaving 9 bases unmatched. This CDR3 has 17 amino acids. Written as DNA, the CDR3 is TGTGCCAGCAGTTCGCTGAGGACTAGGGGGAACACCGGGGAGCTGTTTTTT. It encodes CASSSLRTRGNTGELFF.

The chain joins TRBV7-2 to TRBJ1-2; 8 bases line up with TRBD1. Germline lookup yields CDR1 SGHTA and CDR2 FQGNSA. After removal of 5 bases from V and 0 bases from J, the junction contained 2 bases not matched to a gene. The CDR3 totals 14 residues. CDR3 nucleotides: TGTGCCAGCAGCCCGGACAGGGCTAACTATGGCTACACCTTC. This sequence encodes CASSPDRANYGYTF.

The genes are TRBV12-5 and TRBJ2-1; TRBD1 might be the D (6 bases). Germline values: CDR1 LGHNT, CDR2 FRNRAP. This CDR3 is built from 13 residues. Trimming stripped 5 bases from V and 9 bases from J, with 14 bases between. CDR3 nucleotides: TGTGCTAGTGGTCCGGGGACACGGGCTGAGCAGTTCTTC. Protein product: CASGPGTRAEQFF. Based on the CDR3 plus reference TRBV12-5 and TRBJ2-1, the full variable domain is DARVTQTPRHKVTEMGQEVTMRCQPILGHNTVFWYRQTMMQGLELLAYFRNRAPLDDSGMPKDRFSAEMPDATLATLKIQPSEPRDSAVYFCASGPGTRAEQFFGPGTRLTVL.

This clonotype occurred many times. The chain has TRBV18 and TRBJ2-1; no reliable D call. V was trimmed by 2 bases and J by 7 bases, leaving 6 bases between them. Germline assignment: CDR1 KGHSH and CDR2 LQKENI. The CDR3 runs 12 residues. This chain's CDR3 is CASSPTVNEQFF. Written as DNA, the CDR3 is TGTGCCAGCTCACCAACTGTGAATGAGCAGTTCTTC.

This clonotype has ten or more counts. The chain is built from TRBV5-1 and TRBJ2-2; weak D call: TRBD2 (6 bases). V was clipped by 6 bases and J by 5 bases, with 14 bases between them. Germline lookup yields CDR1 SGHRS and CDR2 YFSETQ. This CDR3 has 14 residues. The CDR3 DNA is TGCGCCAGCACTTTGGGGGGTCGGACCGGGGAGCTGTTTTTT. It yields the protein CASTLGGRTGELFF.

This clonotype was detected ten times or more. The rearrangement uses TRBV9 and TRBJ2-3; 12 nucleotides agree with TRBD2. The germline V gene has CDR1 SGDLS and CDR2 YYNGEE. This CDR3 is built from 15 residues. Trimming at V came to 4 bases and at J to 4 bases, leaving 4 bases not matched to a gene. The CDR3 region has the DNA TGTGCCAGCAGCCCGGGACTAGCGGGTTCAGATACGCAGTATTTT. Its translation: CASSPGLAGSDTQYF.

This clonotype was picked up a small number of times. The rearrangement links TRBV6-5 to TRBJ1-4; TRBD1 matches 7 bases. Germline-derived CDR1 and CDR2 are MNHEY and SVGAGI. With V trimmed by 0 bases and J by 4 bases, 2 bases remained unmatched. This CDR3 has 15 amino acids. DNA for the CDR3: TGTGCCAGCAGTTACTCGAACAGGGGTAATGAAAAACTGTTTTTT. This encodes CASSYSNRGNEKLFF.

This clonotype showed up many times. The rearrangement links TRBV7-2 to TRBJ2-3; 7 nucleotides agree with TRBD1. This CDR3 has 15 amino acids. V dropped 3 bases and J dropped 5; count of bases not matched to a gene: 8. CDR1 SGHTA and CDR2 FQGNSA come from the germline V gene. CDR3 in DNA: TGTGCCAGCAGCTTCCCCGGGACAGACCTAGATACGCAGTATTTT. It is translated as CASSFPGTDLDTQYF.

This clonotype has ten or more counts. The chain has TRBV24-1 and TRBJ2-1; 7 positions match TRBD2. Per the germline V gene, CDR1 is KGHDR and CDR2 is SFDVKD. The CDR3 spans 12 residues. Unmatched junction bases numbered 3, after V lost 9 bases and J lost 5 bases. This CDR3 is CATLGLHNEQFF. The DNA for the CDR3 is TGTGCCACCTTGGGACTACACAATGAGCAGTTCTTC.

This clonotype showed up just a few times. The J gene is TRBJ2-3, the V gene TRBV4-3, with no clear D. Trimming cost V 1 base and J 4 bases, with 6 bases left between them. CDR1 and CDR2 from the germline V gene are LGHNA and YSLEER. The CDR3 covers 13 residues. CDR3 bases: TGCGCCAGCAGCCAAGGTGCGCCAGATACGCAGTATTTT. Protein: CASSQGAPDTQYF.

The CDR3 DNA reads TGTGCCAGCAGCCTGGCCTCCGGAACTAGCTCCTACAATGAGCAGTTCTTC. Translating gives CASSLASGTSSYNEQFF. The V gene is TRBV6-5, the J gene TRBJ2-1, with D possibly being TRBD2 (5 bases). Trimming shortened V by 6 bases and J by 0 bases, and 18 bases separated the two germline ends. CDR1 is MNHEY and CDR2 is SVGAGI in the germline V gene. The CDR3 consists of 17 residues.

This clonotype came up many times. The chain recombines TRBV2 with TRBJ2-7; maybe TRBD2 (5 bases). Germline CDR1 and CDR2: SNHLY and FYNNEI. V gave up 8 bases and J gave up 0 bases, with 11 bases separating them. This CDR3 is 13 amino acids long. The CDR3 sequence is CASGWRASYEQYF. The CDR3 region has the DNA TGTGCCAGCGGATGGCGGGCCTCCTACGAGCAGTACTTC.